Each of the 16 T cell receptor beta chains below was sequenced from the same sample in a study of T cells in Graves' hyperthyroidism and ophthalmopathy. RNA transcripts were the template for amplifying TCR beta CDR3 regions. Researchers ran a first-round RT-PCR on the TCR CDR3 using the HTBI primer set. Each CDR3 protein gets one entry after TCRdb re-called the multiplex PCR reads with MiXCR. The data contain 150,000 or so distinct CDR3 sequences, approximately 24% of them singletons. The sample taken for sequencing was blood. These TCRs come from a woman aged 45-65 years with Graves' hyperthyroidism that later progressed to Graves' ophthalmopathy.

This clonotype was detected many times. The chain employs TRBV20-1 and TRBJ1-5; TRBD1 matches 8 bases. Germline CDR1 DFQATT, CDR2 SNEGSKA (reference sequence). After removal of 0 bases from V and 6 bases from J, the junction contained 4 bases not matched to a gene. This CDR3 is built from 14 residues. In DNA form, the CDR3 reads TGCAGTGCTAGAGATGGCAGGGGGCGTCAGCCCCAGCATTTT. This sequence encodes CSARDGRGRQPQHF.

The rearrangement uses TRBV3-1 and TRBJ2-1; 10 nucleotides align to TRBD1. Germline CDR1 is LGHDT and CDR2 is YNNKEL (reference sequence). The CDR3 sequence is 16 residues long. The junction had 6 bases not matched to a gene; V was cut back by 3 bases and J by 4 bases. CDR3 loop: CASSHPDRGLYNEQFF. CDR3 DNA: TGTGCCAGCAGCCACCCCGACAGGGGGCTGTACAATGAGCAGTTCTTC.

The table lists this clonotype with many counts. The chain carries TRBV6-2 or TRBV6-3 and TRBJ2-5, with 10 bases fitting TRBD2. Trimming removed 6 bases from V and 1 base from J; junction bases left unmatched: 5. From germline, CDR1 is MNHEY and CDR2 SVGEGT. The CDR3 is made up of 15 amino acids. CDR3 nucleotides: TGTGCCAGCAGGCCCTGGACTAGCGGCCAAGAGACCCAGTACTTC. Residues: CASRPWTSGQETQYF.

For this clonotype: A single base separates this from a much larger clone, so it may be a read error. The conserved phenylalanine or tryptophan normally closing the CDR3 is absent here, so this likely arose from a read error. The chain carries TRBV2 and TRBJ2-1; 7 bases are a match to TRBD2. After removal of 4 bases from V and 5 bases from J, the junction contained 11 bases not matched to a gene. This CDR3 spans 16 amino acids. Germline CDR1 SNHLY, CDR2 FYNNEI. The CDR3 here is CASSAPAAGVHNEQFL. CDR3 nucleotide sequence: TGTGCCAGCAGTGCTCCCGCTGCGGGAGTCCACAATGAGCAGTTCTTA.

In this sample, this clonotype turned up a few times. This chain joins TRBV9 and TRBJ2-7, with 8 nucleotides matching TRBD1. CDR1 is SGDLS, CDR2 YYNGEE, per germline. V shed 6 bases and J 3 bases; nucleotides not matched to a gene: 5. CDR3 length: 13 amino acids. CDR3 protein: CASNAGGLYEQYF. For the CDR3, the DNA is TGTGCCAGCAACGCAGGGGGCCTCTACGAGCAGTACTTC.

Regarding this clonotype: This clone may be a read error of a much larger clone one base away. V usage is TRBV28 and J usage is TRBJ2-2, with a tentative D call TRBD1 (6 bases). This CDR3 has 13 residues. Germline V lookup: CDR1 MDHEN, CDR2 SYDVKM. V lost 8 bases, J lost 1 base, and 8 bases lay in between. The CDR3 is CASGTKNTGELFF. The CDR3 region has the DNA TGTGCCAGCGGGACAAAGAACACCGGGGAGCTGTTTTTT.

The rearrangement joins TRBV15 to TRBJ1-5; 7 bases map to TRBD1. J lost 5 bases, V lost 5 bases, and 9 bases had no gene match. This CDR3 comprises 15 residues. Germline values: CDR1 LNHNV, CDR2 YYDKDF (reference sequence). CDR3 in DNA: TGTGCCACCAGCGAGGGACAGTCAAGTCATCAGCCCCAGCATTTT. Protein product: CATSEGQSSHQPQHF.

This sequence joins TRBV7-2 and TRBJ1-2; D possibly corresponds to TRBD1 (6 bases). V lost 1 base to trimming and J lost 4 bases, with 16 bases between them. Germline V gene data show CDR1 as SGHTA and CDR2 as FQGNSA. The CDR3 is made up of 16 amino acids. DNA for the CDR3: TGTGCCAGCAGCTTAGGTCCGGCAGGGGCGAGCTATGGCTACACCTTC. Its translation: CASSLGPAGASYGYTF.

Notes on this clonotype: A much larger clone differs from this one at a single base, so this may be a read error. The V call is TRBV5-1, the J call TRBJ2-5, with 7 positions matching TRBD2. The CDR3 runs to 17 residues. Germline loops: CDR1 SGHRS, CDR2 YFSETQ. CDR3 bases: TGCGCCAGCAGCTTGGTATGGGGGGGGAACGACAAAGAGACCCCGTACTTC. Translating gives CASSLVWGGNDKETPYF.

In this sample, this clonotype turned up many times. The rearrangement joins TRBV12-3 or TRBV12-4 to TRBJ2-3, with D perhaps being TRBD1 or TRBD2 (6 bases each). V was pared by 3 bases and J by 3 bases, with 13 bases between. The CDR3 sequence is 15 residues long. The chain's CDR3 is CASSFRGGQTDTQYF. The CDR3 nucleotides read TGTGCCAGCAGTTTCCGTGGGGGGCAAACAGATACGCAGTATTTT.

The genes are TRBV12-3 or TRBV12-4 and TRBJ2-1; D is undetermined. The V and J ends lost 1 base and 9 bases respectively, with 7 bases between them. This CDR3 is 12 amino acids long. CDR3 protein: CASSLGLTEQFF. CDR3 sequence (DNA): TGTGCCAGCAGTTTAGGACTGACTGAGCAGTTCTTC.

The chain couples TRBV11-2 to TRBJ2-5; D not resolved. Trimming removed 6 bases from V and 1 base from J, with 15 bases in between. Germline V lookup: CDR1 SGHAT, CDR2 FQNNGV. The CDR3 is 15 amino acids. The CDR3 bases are TGTGCCAGCAGTGAGATGACCGGCCTCCAAGAGACCCAGTACTTC. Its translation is CASSEMTGLQETQYF.

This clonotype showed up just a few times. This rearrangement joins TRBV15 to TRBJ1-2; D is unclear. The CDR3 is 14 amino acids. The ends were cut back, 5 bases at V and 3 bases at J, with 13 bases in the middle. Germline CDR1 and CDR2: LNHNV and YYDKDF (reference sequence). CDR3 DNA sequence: TGTGCCACCAGCTCAGGCATAAGGGACTATGGCTACACCTTC. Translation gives CATSSGIRDYGYTF.

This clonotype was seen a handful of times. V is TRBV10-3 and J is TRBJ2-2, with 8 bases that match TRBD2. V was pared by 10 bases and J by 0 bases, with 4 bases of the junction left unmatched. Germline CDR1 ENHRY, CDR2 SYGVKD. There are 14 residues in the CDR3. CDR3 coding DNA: TGTGCCACCGGACTAGCTGCGAACACCGGGGAGCTGTTTTTT. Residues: CATGLAANTGELFF.

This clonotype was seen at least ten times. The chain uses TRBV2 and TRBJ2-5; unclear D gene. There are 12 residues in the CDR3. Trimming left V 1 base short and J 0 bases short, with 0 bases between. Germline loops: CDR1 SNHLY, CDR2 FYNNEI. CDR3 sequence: CASSEDQETQYF. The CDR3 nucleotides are TGTGCCAGCAGTGAAGACCAAGAGACCCAGTACTTC.

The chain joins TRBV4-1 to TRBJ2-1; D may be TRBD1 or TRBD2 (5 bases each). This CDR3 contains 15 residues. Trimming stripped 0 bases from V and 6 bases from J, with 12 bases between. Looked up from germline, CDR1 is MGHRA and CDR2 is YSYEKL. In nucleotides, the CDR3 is TGCGCCAGCAGCCAAGAACCTGGGACCATCAATGAGCAGTTCTTC. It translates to CASSQEPGTINEQFF.